A selection of T cell receptor beta chains follows, all from one sample in a study of T-cell memory formation after mild COVID-19. TCRdb re-analysed the 5' RACE reads in MiXCR, keeping a single row per CDR3 protein. This sample has fewer than 350,000 distinct CDR3 sequences; 7.5% to 9.5% occur once, and the top ten carry 20% to 25%. Sequences were obtained from PBMCs or a T cell subset sorted from them (not recorded which). The receptors derive from a young man who had mild COVID-19 (a few samples of this study predate the infection). Cell type and time point are not known. The CDR3 runs from the conserved cysteine through the conserved F or W. The D gene is left open where the match is weak. Size is stated for part of the rows, as once, few or many counts, or as a class when the clone is expanded.

size	D	V	J	CDR3	DNA
.	.	TRBV4-1	TRBJ2-7	CASSQGSGWGDNEQYF	TGCGCCAGCAGCCAAGGATCAGGGTGGGGAGACAACGAGCAGTACTTC
many	TRBD1	TRBV7-9	TRBJ1-4	CASSFSGGGEKLFF	TGTGCCAGCAGCTTCTCGGGAGGGGGCGAAAAACTGTTTTTT
few	.	TRBV7-2	TRBJ1-5	CASSLEGHLSNQPQHF	TGTGCCAGCAGCTTAGAGGGACACCTTAGCAATCAGCCCCAGCATTTT
.	.	TRBV24-1	TRBJ2-2	CATAGGHHNTGELFF	TGTGCCACCGCCGGGGGACATCATAACACCGGGGAGCTGTTTTTT
few	TRBD2	TRBV12-3/TRBV12-4	TRBJ2-7	CASSPSRGVSYEQYF	TGTGCCAGCAGCCCCTCGCGGGGGGTGTCCTACGAGCAGTACTTC
.	TRBD2	TRBV20-1	TRBJ2-7	CSARPAGGLGEQYF	TGCAGTGCTAGACCGGCGGGGGGGCTTGGCGAGCAGTACTTC
.	TRBD1	TRBV28	TRBJ1-2	CASSWGQGTSRGYTF	TGTGCCAGCAGTTGGGGACAGGGTACATCTAGGGGCTACACCTTC
.	TRBD1	TRBV4-3	TRBJ2-1	CASSQVVTGGNEQFF	TGCGCCAGCAGCCAAGTCGTGACAGGGGGCAATGAGCAGTTCTTC
few	.	TRBV12-3/TRBV12-4	TRBJ1-1	CASSPLGRTEAFF	TGTGCCAGCAGTCCCTTAGGGCGCACTGAAGCTTTCTTT
few	TRBD1	TRBV4-1	TRBJ2-3	CASSQLQGAGDTQYF	TGCGCCAGCAGCCAGCTACAGGGGGCAGGGGATACGCAGTATTTT
many	TRBD2	TRBV5-1	TRBJ2-3	CASRVAGGKDTQYF	TGCGCCAGCAGAGTAGCGGGGGGAAAAGATACGCAGTATTTT
many	TRBD1	TRBV5-1	TRBJ2-2	CASSLLTGDTGELFF	TGCGCCAGCAGCTTGCTGACAGGGGACACCGGGGAGCTGTTTTTT